What follows are 10 T cell receptor beta chains derived from one specimen sequenced in a study of T cells in Graves' hyperthyroidism and ophthalmopathy. Researchers amplified the TCR beta CDR3 regions from RNA transcripts. TCR CDR3 underwent first-round RT-PCR with the HTBI primer set. One entry per CDR3 protein results from TCRdb running MiXCR on the multiplex PCR reads. The repertoire has about 420,000 distinct CDR3 sequences, more than 15% of them found once; the top ten carry around 7.7%. Sequences were obtained from blood. The source of these receptors is a woman between 18 and 29 years old with Graves' hyperthyroidism.

This clonotype showed up just a few times. This CDR3 reads CASSSRQAPGANVLTF. DNA for the CDR3: TGTGCCAGCAGTTCGCGACAGGCTCCTGGGGCCAACGTCCTGACTTTC. J is TRBJ2-6 and V is TRBV12-3 or TRBV12-4; a weak D match, TRBD1 (6 bases). CDR3 length: 16 amino acids. Trimming shortened V by 4 bases and J by 2 bases, and 12 bases separated the two germline ends.

This clonotype was recorded at least ten times. The chain joins TRBV28 to TRBJ2-3; D gene ambiguous. V dropped 3 bases and J dropped 2 bases, with 15 bases sitting between them. The CDR3 loop spans 16 amino acids. The germline V gene has CDR1 MDHEN and CDR2 SYDVKM. CDR3 sequence: CASSFRRVGVTDTQYF. CDR3 bases: TGTGCCAGCAGTTTTAGACGGGTGGGCGTCACAGATACGCAGTATTTT. The full variable domain, in which reference TRBV28 and TRBJ2-3 provide the parts outside the CDR3, is DVKVTQSSRYLVKRTGEKVFLECVQDMDHENMFWYRQDPGLGLRLIYFSYDVKMKEKGDIPEGYSVSREKKERFSLILESASTNQTSMYLCASSFRRVGVTDTQYFGPGTRLTVL.

This clonotype has at least ten counts. This rearrangement joins TRBV7-2 to TRBJ2-7, with D perhaps matching TRBD1 (6 bases). This CDR3 spans 13 amino acids. CDR1 SGHTA and CDR2 FQGNSA come from the germline V gene. Trimming removed 3 bases at V and 3 bases at J, with 9 bases between. CDR3 sequence: CASSLTGYYEQYF. The CDR3 DNA follows: TGTGCCAGCAGCTTGACAGGTTACTACGAGCAGTACTTC. The entire variable domain, with the rest obtained from reference TRBV7-2 and TRBJ2-7, is as follows: GAGVSQSPSNKVTEKGKDVELRCDPISGHTALYWYRQSLGQGLEFLIYFQGNSAPDKSGLPSDRFSAERTGGSVSTLTIQRTQQEDSAVYLCASSLTGYYEQYFGPGTRLTVT.

This clonotype has at least ten counts. The chain has TRBV2 and TRBJ2-7; possible D gene TRBD2, 7 bases. Trimming left V 7 bases short and J 0 bases short, with 13 bases between. The CDR3 covers 14 residues. Germline CDR1 and CDR2: SNHLY and FYNNEI. The CDR3 region has the DNA TGTGCCAGCACGCGGGGGCCCCTCTCCTACGAGCAGTACTTC. This codes for CASTRGPLSYEQYF.

The chain carries TRBV2 and TRBJ2-5; no clear D gene. The V gene's germline CDR1 is SNHLY and CDR2 FYNNEI. Trimming cost V 8 bases and J 1 base, with 17 bases left between them. This CDR3 comprises 15 residues. The CDR3 DNA reads TGTGCCAGCTTACCAAGGAGCCGTCCCCAAGAGACCCAGTACTTC. Translated, it gives CASLPRSRPQETQYF.

This clonotype was counted ten times or more. The genes are TRBV12-3 or TRBV12-4 and TRBJ2-7; TRBD2 aligns across 10 bases. The V and J ends lost 2 bases and 0 bases, in that order; junction bases with no gene match: 10. This CDR3 contains 18 residues. CDR3 residues: CASSLRTSGDHTSYEQYF. The CDR3, as DNA: TGTGCCAGCAGTTTAAGAACTAGCGGGGACCATACCTCCTACGAGCAGTACTTC.

The rearrangement uses TRBV6-2 or TRBV6-3 and TRBJ2-5, with 9 bases lining up with TRBD1. Trimming removed 2 bases from V and 4 bases from J; junction bases left unmatched: 5. CDR1 and CDR2 (germline): MNHEY, SVGEGT. The CDR3 length is 15 residues. The CDR3: CASSYAGTGRETQYF. The CDR3 bases are TGTGCCAGCAGTTACGCCGGGACAGGGCGAGAGACCCAGTACTTC.

The CDR3 is CASRIALSSYEQYF. CDR3 sequence (DNA): TGTGCCAGCAGGATAGCGCTCAGCTCCTACGAGCAGTACTTC. The V call is TRBV27, the J call TRBJ2-7; D is possibly TRBD2 (5 bases). This CDR3 is built from 14 residues. Trimming removed 6 bases at V and 0 bases at J, with 12 bases between. Germline assignment: CDR1 MNHEY and CDR2 SMNVEV (reference sequence).

This clonotype occurred many times. The rearrangement links TRBV29-1 to TRBJ1-2; D not resolved. Trimming removed 3 bases at V and 6 bases at J, with 14 bases between. The CDR3 totals 13 residues. Germline V lookup: CDR1 SQVTM, CDR2 ANQGSEA. CDR3: CSVDHPMPHGYTF. CDR3 coding DNA: TGCAGCGTTGATCACCCCATGCCCCATGGCTACACCTTC.

This chain joins TRBV30 and TRBJ2-1, with D maybe TRBD2 (5 bases). This CDR3 contains 13 residues. CDR1 and CDR2 from the germline V gene are GTSNPN and SVGIG (reference sequence). The V end was cut by 2 bases, the J end by 6 bases, with 11 bases between. CDR3 sequence: CAWSSGNINEQFF. CDR3 in DNA: TGTGCCTGGAGTTCGGGAAATATCAATGAGCAGTTCTTC.